These 17 T cell receptor beta chains share one sample of origin, sequenced in a study of cytomegalovirus exposure and HLA in healthy donors. This PCR relied on a set of 60 Vbeta primers and 13 Jbeta primers. Clones were read by immunoSEQ multiplex PCR, and TCRdb kept only the in-frame ones, dropping some. The table shows approximately 110,000 clones, with around 63% occurring only once. Sequencing was performed on PBMCs. The receptors were gathered from a young man in good health and CMV-seronegative.

This clone showed up just once. V usage is TRBV11-3 and J usage is TRBJ2-5, with 9 bases aligning to TRBD1. CDR3 length: 17 amino acids. Germline loops: CDR1 SGHNT, CDR2 YENEEA. With V trimmed by 1 base and J by 3 bases, 9 bases remained unmatched. CDR3 nucleotide sequence: TGTGCCAGCAGCTTAGCCTGGGGGACAGGGCTCGAAGAGACCCAGTACTTC. Residues: CASSLAWGTGLEETQYF.

This clone was recorded a few times. V gene TRBV6-5 combines with J gene TRBJ2-7; D ambiguous. Between the trimmed V and J ends, which lost 5 bases and 0 bases, there was a span of 14 bases. The CDR3 is 15 residues long. Germline loops: CDR1 MNHEY, CDR2 SVGAGI. CDR3 in amino acids: CASSTAAESSYEQYF. CDR3 nucleotides: TGTGCCAGCAGTACGGCGGCAGAAAGCTCCTACGAGCAGTACTTC.

The chain recombines TRBV6-1 with TRBJ1-1; 9 bases are shared with TRBD1. Germline CDR1 is MNHNS and CDR2 is SASEGT. The CDR3 contains 14 residues. The ends lost 8 bases at V and 1 base at J; junction bases unmatched: 5. This chain's CDR3 is CASGKGQGNTEAFF. The CDR3, as DNA: TGTGCCAGCGGTAAGGGACAGGGGAACACTGAAGCTTTCTTT.

This clone was observed a single time. The V gene is TRBV15, the J gene TRBJ1-1; 8 bases are shared with TRBD1. Germline CDR1 reads LNHNV; CDR2 reads YYDKDF (reference sequence). The CDR3 length is 16 residues. V dropped 7 bases and J dropped 0; count of bases not matched to a gene: 10. The CDR3 sequence: CATTRDRFTMNTEAFF. In nucleotides, the CDR3 is TGTGCCACCACACGGGACAGGTTTACCATGAACACTGAAGCTTTCTTT.

This clone was detected only a few times. Germline is not matched at one junction end, which may reflect a read error. The rearrangement links TRBV5-5 to TRBJ2-7, with 7 positions matching TRBD1. Per the germline V gene, CDR1 is SGHKS and CDR2 is YYEKEE (reference sequence). CDR3 length: 15 amino acids. CDR3: CASSQARQGAYEQYF. The DNA for the CDR3 is TGCGCCAGCAGCCAAGCCCGACAGGGAGCCTACGAGCAGTACTTC.

A remark on this clone: This sample also contains other DNA sequences that code for the same CDR3. In DNA form, the CDR3 reads TGTGCCAGCAGTCTCGACTCTTACAATGAGCAGTTCTTC. Protein: CASSLDSYNEQFF. The rearrangement joins TRBV28 to TRBJ2-1; D remains ambiguous. The V end lost 5 bases, the J end lost 4 bases, and 9 bases lay between the germline ends. This CDR3 contains 13 residues. The V gene's germline CDR1 is MDHEN and CDR2 SYDVKM.

The V call is TRBV6-1, the J call TRBJ1-4; D remains unclear. CDR1 MNHNS and CDR2 SASEGT come from the germline V gene. The V end lost 1 base, the J end lost 8 bases, and 11 bases lay between the germline ends. The CDR3 spans 14 residues. CDR3: CASSEVGGREKLFF. The CDR3 DNA reads TGTGCCAGCAGTGAAGTTGGAGGGCGGGAAAAACTGTTTTTT.

The V call is TRBV6-1, the J call TRBJ2-7, with 8 bases lining up with TRBD1. CDR3 length: 14 residues. The germline V gene encodes CDR1 MNHNS and CDR2 SASEGT. V shed 1 base, J shed 5 bases, and the junction held 4 bases outside the gene matches. Here the CDR3 reads CASSEGTGYNEQYF. The DNA for the CDR3 is TGTGCCAGCAGTGAAGGGACAGGGTACAACGAGCAGTACTTC.

This clone appeared a few times. The chain joins TRBV11-2 to TRBJ1-4; no firm D call. V lost 5 bases and J lost 5, with 12 bases in between. CDR3 length equals 14 residues. Germline CDR1 is SGHAT and CDR2 is FQNNGV. The CDR3 DNA follows: TGTGCCAGCAGCCGTGGGCAGTTGAATGAAAAACTGTTTTTT. Its translation: CASSRGQLNEKLFF.

This clone was detected only a few times. The chain employs TRBV6-6 and TRBJ2-6; 9 bases align to TRBD1. The CDR3 loop spans 16 amino acids. With V trimmed by 10 bases and J by 0 bases, 7 bases remained unmatched. Germline CDR1 and CDR2: MNHNY and SVGAGI (reference sequence). The CDR3 region has the DNA TGTGCCATTGCCGGGACAGGGTTCTCTGGGGCCAACGTCCTGACTTTC. It encodes CAIAGTGFSGANVLTF.

The chain has TRBV5-1 and TRBJ2-1; 11 bases match TRBD2. Trimming cost V 5 bases and J 4 bases; bases outside gene matches: 2. The germline V gene encodes CDR1 SGHRS and CDR2 YFSETQ. CDR3 length: 14 amino acids. The CDR3 protein is CASRGLAAYNEQFF. CDR3 sequence (DNA): TGCGCCAGCAGGGGACTAGCGGCTTACAATGAGCAGTTCTTC.

This clone was seen a single time. The chain couples TRBV28 to TRBJ2-5; 10 bases agree with TRBD1. The germline V gene encodes CDR1 MDHEN and CDR2 SYDVKM. V was pared by 6 bases and J by 2 bases, with 3 bases of the junction left unmatched. CDR3 length equals 14 residues. CDR3 region: CASSPDRGQETQYF. The CDR3 nucleotides are TGTGCCAGCAGCCCGGACAGGGGGCAAGAGACCCAGTACTTC.

V gene TRBV11-1 combines with J gene TRBJ2-1; 13 nucleotides agree with TRBD2. CDR3 size: 16 residues. Germline assignment: CDR1 SGHAT and CDR2 FQDESV (reference sequence). V lost 7 bases, J lost 3 bases, and 6 bases stayed unmatched. CDR3 DNA sequence: TGTGCCAGCACCCTACGACTAGCGGGGGGCTACAATGAGCAGTTCTTC. It codes for CASTLRLAGGYNEQFF.

The V and J genes are TRBV7-2 and TRBJ1-1, with TRBD1 as a possible D gene (5 bases). The ends were cut back, 1 base at V and 3 bases at J, with 6 bases in the middle. From germline, CDR1 is SGHTA and CDR2 FQGNSA. The CDR3 is made up of 13 amino acids. This chain's CDR3 is CASSLGGDTEAFF. The CDR3 DNA sequence: TGTGCCAGCAGCTTAGGGGGGGACACTGAAGCTTTCTTT.

This clone was counted between two and nine times. This sequence joins TRBV6-1 and TRBJ2-7; possibly TRBD2 for D (7 bases). Trimming took off 2 bases at V and 7 bases at J, with 21 bases between the two ends. Looked up from germline, CDR1 is MNHNS and CDR2 is SASEGT. CDR3 length: 16 amino acids. CDR3 in DNA: TGTGCCAGCAGTGAATCGGTTGCAGGGGAGGGATGGGAGCAGTACTTC. Protein: CASSESVAGEGWEQYF.

This rearrangement joins TRBV15 to TRBJ2-2; the D is unclear. Per the germline V gene, CDR1 is LNHNV and CDR2 is YYDKDF (reference sequence). V was clipped by 1 base and J by 0 bases, with 9 bases between them. CDR3 length: 16 amino acids. Here the CDR3 DNA reads TGTGCCACCAGCAGAGGGTCCCCTACGAACACCGGGGAGCTGTTTTTT. Translation: CATSRGSPTNTGELFF.

V and J are TRBV7-2 and TRBJ2-2, with a possible D match to TRBD1 (6 bases). There are 15 residues in the CDR3. Germline CDR1 and CDR2: SGHTA and FQGNSA. Trimming cost V 5 bases and J 4 bases, with 14 bases left between them. CDR3 amino acids: CASSLQGPGTGELFF. As DNA, the CDR3 is TGTGCCAGCAGCCTACAGGGTCCGGGCACCGGGGAGCTGTTTTTT.